The next 22 T cell receptor beta chains were all read from a single sample in a study of blood T cell repertoires in COVID-19. Measured with immunoSEQ multiplex PCR; TCRdb has only the in-frame clones, and not every one. Counted here are roughly 290,000 clones, roughly 90% occurring once; the ten biggest clones make up approximately 0.84%. The sample comprised peripheral blood. The receptors shown here come from a man younger than 40 with acute or convalescent COVID-19.

This rearrangement joins TRBV18 to TRBJ2-7; 9 bases are shared with TRBD1. The CDR3 loop spans 15 amino acids. CDR1 and CDR2 (germline): KGHSH, LQKENI. The J segment lost 5 bases and the V segment lost 3 bases, leaving 8 bases of the junction unmatched. The CDR3 loop is CASSPAQGAINEQYF. CDR3 bases: TGTGCCAGCTCACCCGCACAGGGGGCTATCAACGAGCAGTACTTC.

The genes are TRBV28 and TRBJ1-3; 8 positions agree with TRBD1. The ends lost 6 bases at V and 0 bases at J; junction bases unmatched: 7. Germline CDR1 and CDR2: MDHEN and SYDVKM. The CDR3 is made up of 16 amino acids. CDR3 sequence reads: CASRLDRGLSGNTIYF. The CDR3 DNA reads as TGTGCCAGCAGGCTTGACAGGGGCCTCTCTGGAAACACCATATATTTT.

The V gene is TRBV9, the J gene TRBJ2-5, with a weak D call TRBD1 (7 bases). The V gene's germline CDR1 is SGDLS and CDR2 YYNGEE. The CDR3 extends over 17 amino acids. The V end was cut by 0 bases, the J end by 5 bases, with 20 bases between. CDR3: CASSVGDAGGYVETQYF. The CDR3 region has the DNA TGTGCCAGCAGCGTAGGGGATGCAGGGGGGTATGTCGAGACCCAGTACTTC.

A remark on this clone: Additional DNA sequences in this sample encode the identical CDR3. The CDR3 reads CASSPGQGSYEQYF. The CDR3 DNA is TGTGCCAGCTCACCGGGACAGGGCTCCTACGAGCAGTACTTC. The genes are TRBV18 and TRBJ2-7, with 9 positions matching TRBD1. The trim removed 3 bases at V and 0 bases at J, leaving 0 bases unmatched. Germline V gene sequence: CDR1 KGHSH, CDR2 LQKENI. CDR3 length: 14 residues.

This clone has more than one count but fewer than ten. The chain uses TRBV6-4 and TRBJ1-5; D may be TRBD1 (5 bases). CDR1 MRHNA and CDR2 SNTAGT come from the germline V gene. CDR3 length: 13 amino acids. V was cut by 3 bases and J by 3 bases, with 6 bases left in between. The CDR3 loop is CASSEDNNQPQHF. As DNA, the CDR3 is TGTGCCAGCAGTGAGGACAACAATCAGCCCCAGCATTTT.

The genes are TRBV10-3 and TRBJ2-5, with D hard to call. In germline, CDR1 is ENHRY, CDR2 SYGVKD. CDR3 length: 11 amino acids. V was pared by 4 bases and J by 3 bases, with 3 bases between. CDR3 protein: CAISVKETQYF. The CDR3 DNA reads as TGTGCCATCAGTGTTAAAGAGACCCAGTACTTC.

The table lists this clone with a count of one. The chain links TRBV5-1 to TRBJ2-7; 9 nucleotides agree with TRBD1. V lost 0 bases, J lost 9 bases, and 16 bases stayed unmatched. This CDR3 is 17 amino acids long. Germline lookup yields CDR1 SGHRS and CDR2 YFSETQ. CDR3 coding DNA: TGCGCCAGCAGCTTGGGGAGAGGACAGGGGTTAGGGGCGGCGCAGTACTTC. Its translation is CASSLGRGQGLGAAQYF.

The rearrangement uses TRBV29-1 and TRBJ1-1; 9 bases line up with TRBD1. The CDR3 loop spans 13 amino acids. Germline V gives CDR1 SQVTM, CDR2 ANQGSEA. J lost 5 bases, V lost 7 bases, and 8 bases had no gene match. CDR3 DNA sequence: TGCAGCGCACACCGGGACAGGGCTACTGAAGCTTTCTTT. It is translated as CSAHRDRATEAFF.

The chain employs TRBV2 and TRBJ2-1; D is unclear. V gave up 7 bases and J gave up 0 bases, with 16 bases separating them. Germline lookup yields CDR1 SNHLY and CDR2 FYNNEI. CDR3 length: 16 residues. Written as DNA, the CDR3 is TGTGCCAGCAACAACAACCTCCGAAGCTCCTACAATGAGCAGTTCTTC. This translates into CASNNNLRSSYNEQFF.

The rearrangement joins TRBV12-3 or TRBV12-4 to TRBJ2-5, with 10 positions matching TRBD1. The CDR3 extends over 13 amino acids. V gave up 5 bases and J gave up 5 bases; unmatched junction bases: 2. CDR3 in amino acids: CASSRQGAETQYF. The CDR3 region has the DNA TGTGCCAGCAGTAGACAGGGGGCTGAGACCCAGTACTTC.

This chain uses TRBV28 with TRBJ1-2; D ambiguous. The V gene lost 6 bases and the J gene lost 4 bases, with 12 bases spanning the gap. The CDR3 spans 13 residues. CDR1 and CDR2 from the germline V gene are MDHEN and SYDVKM. The chain's CDR3 is CASRGQRFYGYTF. The CDR3 DNA follows: TGTGCCAGCAGGGGCCAGAGATTCTATGGCTACACCTTC.

The chain uses TRBV28 and TRBJ2-7; 7 bases are shared with TRBD1. The germline V gene has CDR1 MDHEN and CDR2 SYDVKM. V was clipped by 7 bases and J by 2 bases; unmatched bases: 8. The CDR3 sequence is 14 residues long. DNA of the CDR3: TGTGCCAGCAATTCTCGAGGACAGGCCTACGAGCAGTACTTC. It encodes CASNSRGQAYEQYF.

The V gene is TRBV19, the J gene TRBJ1-5, with unresolved D. CDR3 length: 13 residues. V was cut by 5 bases and J by 7 bases, with 12 bases left in between. In germline, CDR1 is LNHDA, CDR2 SQIVND (reference sequence). Written as DNA, the CDR3 is TGTGCCAGTAGTCCGCGGGTTGTCCAGCCCCAGCATTTT. Encoded protein: CASSPRVVQPQHF.

V is TRBV27 and J is TRBJ2-7; possible D gene TRBD1, 5 bases. Trimming pared 6 bases from V and 5 bases from J, leaving 20 bases between. The CDR3 is 15 residues long. Germline loops: CDR1 MNHEY, CDR2 SMNVEV (reference sequence). CDR3 region: CASSQTQGTGHEQYF. CDR3 DNA: TGTGCCAGCAGCCAAACTCAGGGAACCGGCCACGAGCAGTACTTC.

V is TRBV30 and J is TRBJ1-5, with D possibly matching TRBD1 (5 bases). This CDR3 has 13 amino acids. The V end was cut by 1 base, the J end by 9 bases, with 13 bases between. Germline CDR1 GTSNPN, CDR2 SVGIG (reference sequence). The chain's CDR3 is CAWSDRPRRPQHF. CDR3 DNA: TGTGCCTGGAGTGACAGGCCCCGTAGGCCCCAGCATTTT.

The chain couples TRBV6-5 to TRBJ1-5; D is ambiguous. Trimming removed 6 bases at V and 9 bases at J, with 9 bases between. Germline values: CDR1 MNHEY, CDR2 SVGAGI. The CDR3 covers 11 residues. CDR3 sequence reads: CASSELGPQHF. The CDR3 nucleotides are TGTGCCAGCAGCGAGCTTGGGCCCCAGCATTTT.

The chain couples TRBV6-1 to TRBJ1-1, with 7 bases that match TRBD1. Unmatched junction bases numbered 10, after V lost 3 bases and J lost 12 bases. CDR1 MNHNS and CDR2 SASEGT come from the germline V gene. CDR3 size: 13 residues. The CDR3 reads CASSEGQPQGTFF. The CDR3 DNA follows: TGTGCCAGCAGTGAGGGACAGCCCCAAGGGACTTTCTTT.

As DNA, the CDR3 is TGCGCCAGCAGTCGGGGGGGCCGAGGAGATACGCAGTATTTT. Translation: CASSRGGRGDTQYF. The rearrangement uses TRBV10-1 and TRBJ2-3, with 8 positions matching TRBD2. V dropped 5 bases and J dropped 5; count of bases not matched to a gene: 6. The CDR3 runs to 14 residues. Germline values: CDR1 WNHNN, CDR2 SYGVQD (reference sequence).

The chain combines TRBV6-5 with TRBJ1-2, with D unclear. V was shortened by 7 bases and J by 5 bases, with 20 bases between the two germline ends. Germline V gene data show CDR1 as MNHEY and CDR2 as SVGAGI. This CDR3 has 15 residues. The CDR3 spells CASTAGEVFYYGYTF. CDR3 bases: TGTGCCAGCACCGCCGGCGAGGTGTTTTATTATGGCTACACCTTC.

The V call is TRBV19, the J call TRBJ2-1; 9 nucleotides agree with TRBD2. V gave up 4 bases and J gave up 5 bases; unmatched junction bases: 3. CDR1 and CDR2 from the germline V gene are LNHDA and SQIVND (reference sequence). CDR3 size: 14 residues. In DNA, the CDR3 is TGTGCCAGTAGTAGGACTAGCGAGAACAATGAGCAGTTCTTC. This translates into CASSRTSENNEQFF. Supplemented by reference TRBV19 and TRBJ2-1, the full variable domain reads DGGITQSPKYLFRKEGQNVTLSCEQNLNHDAMYWYRQDPGQGLRLIYYSQIVNDFQKGDIAEGYSVSREKKESFPLTVTSAQKNPTAFYLCASSRTSENNEQFFGPGTRLTVL.

The V and J genes are TRBV3-1 (or the pseudogene TRBV3-2) and TRBJ2-7, with TRBD1 as a possible D gene (6 bases). The CDR3 is made up of 11 amino acids. Germline CDR1 and CDR2: LGHDT and YNNKEL (reference sequence). V was clipped by 4 bases and J by 7 bases, with 8 bases between them. CDR3 coding DNA: TGTGCCAGCAGCCTTGACAGGGAGCAGTACTTC. Residues: CASSLDREQYF.

A note on this clone: The sample holds other DNA sequences that translate to the same CDR3. This chain joins TRBV5-1 and TRBJ1-1, with TRBD1 identical over 8 bases. The CDR3 extends over 15 amino acids. Germline V gene data show CDR1 as SGHRS and CDR2 as YFSETQ. With 5 bases clipped from V and 2 bases from J, the junction kept 8 bases outside the gene matches. The CDR3 reads CASSPRTGTNTEAFF. Written as DNA, the CDR3 is TGCGCCAGCAGTCCTAGGACAGGGACTAACACTGAAGCTTTCTTT.